These 16 T cell receptor beta chains share one sample of origin, sequenced in a study of shared clonotypes between healthy human individuals (dated by TCRdb to 2020 to 2022). The library was built by means of the immunoSEQ multiplex PCR assay. TCRdb retrieved this table from immuneACCESS and kept in-frame rearrangements only. Not all clones are present; in checked studies, unresolved V genes account for under half, and no reason is known for the remainder. The sample table holds about 1.5 million clones, of which approximately 98% were seen once. About 0.45% of the sample is in the top ten clones. Sequencing input: naive CD4+ T cells sorted from blood. The intended sense of this specimen's cell subset or site label: CD45RA+ positively selected. These receptors all stem from a man between 25 and 39 years old in good health.

About this clone: This CDR3 is also generated by other DNA sequences in the sample. CDR3 sequence (DNA): TGTGCCAGCAGTTTTGCAGGGGGCACAGATACGCAGTATTTT. It yields the protein CASSFAGGTDTQYF. V and J are TRBV28 and TRBJ2-3, with D possibly matching TRBD1 (6 bases). The V gene lost 3 bases and the J gene lost 1 base, with 8 bases spanning the gap. Germline V gives CDR1 MDHEN, CDR2 SYDVKM. This CDR3 comprises 14 residues.

V and J are TRBV23-1 and TRBJ1-2; a weak D match, TRBD1 (6 bases). TRBV23-1 belongs to the ORF category, with a function that is uncertain. This CDR3 has 20 residues. V gave up 5 bases and J gave up 5 bases, with 33 bases separating them. The CDR3 sequence is CASSLSPHGGALGPFYGYTF. The CDR3 DNA sequence: TGCGCCAGCAGTTTGTCTCCTCATGGGGGCGCCCTGGGCCCTTTTTATGGCTACACCTTC.

This chain uses TRBV5-4 with TRBJ2-4; D might be TRBD1 or TRBD2, each matching 6 bases. The CDR3 sequence is 16 residues long. Germline V lookup: CDR1 SGHNT, CDR2 YYREEE (reference sequence). Trimming stripped 0 bases from V and 6 bases from J, with 16 bases between. The CDR3 DNA sequence: TGTGCCAGCAGCTTGGAGGGGGGAGAGGTGGGAAACATTCAGTACTTC. The encoded protein is CASSLEGGEVGNIQYF.

The rearrangement uses TRBV18 and TRBJ2-2; D is perhaps TRBD1 (5 bases). Between the trimmed V and J ends, which lost 5 bases and 2 bases, there was a span of 9 bases. Per the germline V gene, CDR1 is KGHSH and CDR2 is LQKENI. The CDR3 has 14 amino acids. The CDR3 coding sequence is TGTGCCAGCTCAGTCAGGGATAACACCGGGGAGCTGTTTTTT. Amino acid sequence: CASSVRDNTGELFF.

This sequence joins TRBV7-8 and TRBJ1-2; D gene ambiguous. This CDR3 region has 12 residues. Germline-derived CDR1 and CDR2 are SGHVS and FQNEAQ. Trimming cost V 4 bases and J 6 bases, with 9 bases left between them. As DNA, the CDR3 is TGTGCCAGCAGCTCTACGCGGGATGGCTACACCTTC. It is translated as CASSSTRDGYTF.

The chain is built from TRBV6-5 and TRBJ2-3, with D possibly being TRBD2 (5 bases). CDR3 length: 15 residues. Germline-derived CDR1 and CDR2 are MNHEY and SVGAGI. The V and J ends lost 6 bases and 3 bases respectively, with 16 bases between them. The chain's CDR3 is CASRPEADPTDTQYF. DNA for the CDR3: TGTGCCAGCAGGCCCGAAGCGGATCCTACAGATACGCAGTATTTT.

This chain links TRBV11-1 with TRBJ1-1; TRBD1 matches 7 bases. The germline V gene has CDR1 SGHAT and CDR2 FQDESV (reference sequence). This CDR3 is 14 amino acids long. V lost 5 bases and J lost 6; bases outside the gene matches: 9. This CDR3 reads CASSHRNRGAEAFF. The CDR3 DNA reads as TGTGCCAGCAGCCACAGAAACAGGGGCGCTGAAGCTTTCTTT. Together with reference TRBV11-1 and TRBJ1-1, the CDR3 gives the full variable domain: EAEVAQSPRYKITEKSQAVAFWCDPISGHATLYWYRQILGQGPELLVQFQDESVVDDSQLPKDRFSAERLKGVDSTLKIQPAELGDSAMYLCASSHRNRGAEAFFGQGTRLTVV.

The sample holds one count of this clone. The rearrangement joins TRBV5-1 to TRBJ2-2; 7 nucleotides match TRBD1. Germline assignment: CDR1 SGHRS and CDR2 YFSETQ. CDR3 length: 16 residues. The V and J ends lost 3 bases and 5 bases, in that order; junction bases with no gene match: 10. CDR3 DNA: TGCGCCAGCAGCTCTTCGACAGGGACGGTGACCGGGGAGCTGTTTTTT. This translates into CASSSSTGTVTGELFF.

This clone is a singleton in its sample. The genes are TRBV7-9 and TRBJ1-3, with D maybe TRBD1 (5 bases). Germline V gene lookup returns CDR1 SEHNR and CDR2 FQNEAQ (reference sequence). The CDR3 contains 16 residues. The V end lost 2 bases, the J end lost 0 bases, and 11 bases lay between the germline ends. The CDR3 loop is CASSLTGTPSGNTIYF. The CDR3 DNA is TGTGCCAGCAGCTTAACAGGTACCCCCTCTGGAAACACCATATATTTT.

J is TRBJ2-2 and V is TRBV27, with no clear D. Germline V gives CDR1 MNHEY, CDR2 SMNVEV (reference sequence). The CDR3 covers 15 residues. Trimming cost V 7 bases and J 8 bases, with 20 bases left between them. CDR3 residues: CASTNIPELPGELFF. CDR3 coding DNA: TGTGCCAGCACTAATATCCCGGAACTCCCGGGGGAGCTGTTTTTT.

The chain couples TRBV7-6 to TRBJ2-5; D is undetermined. Germline loops: CDR1 SGHVS, CDR2 FNYEAQ. The CDR3 length is 13 residues. V dropped 5 bases and J dropped 3 bases, with 10 bases sitting between them. The DNA for the CDR3 is TGTGCCAGCAGCCCCAGACCCGAAGAGACCCAGTACTTC. Encoded protein: CASSPRPEETQYF.

The CDR3 region has the DNA TGCGCCAGCAGTGATCTCGGGGCGGGCGGTCGGGAGGGCCCCTACAATGAGCAGTTCTTC. It encodes CASSDLGAGGREGPYNEQFF. The chain joins TRBV10-1 to TRBJ2-1, with 8 bases that match TRBD2. The ends lost 3 bases at V and 2 bases at J; junction bases unmatched: 18. The CDR3 length is 20 residues. Germline lookup yields CDR1 WNHNN and CDR2 SYGVQD (reference sequence).

With regard to this clone: The sample has other DNA sequences that encode this CDR3 too. The V gene is TRBV5-4, the J gene TRBJ2-5, with D tentatively TRBD1 (5 bases). CDR1 is SGHNT, CDR2 YYREEE, per germline (reference sequence). Trimming removed 0 bases at V and 4 bases at J, with 10 bases between. CDR3 length equals 14 residues. Written as DNA, the CDR3 is TGTGCCAGCAGCTTGGTAGGGGTGGGAGAGACCCAGTACTTC. It specifies CASSLVGVGETQYF.

The rearrangement joins TRBV25-1 to TRBJ2-7, with TRBD2 matching 7 bases. With V trimmed by 3 bases and J by 2 bases, 4 bases remained unmatched. Germline V gives CDR1 MGHDK, CDR2 SYGVNS. The CDR3 consists of 14 residues. The CDR3 sequence: CASSDPAGPYEQYF. The CDR3 bases are TGTGCCAGCAGTGACCCAGCGGGACCCTACGAGCAGTACTTC.

This clone was seen just once. The genes are TRBV5-5 and TRBJ1-2; D call uncertain. The CDR3 covers 15 residues. The V end lost 2 bases, the J end lost 4 bases, and 15 bases lay between the germline ends. Germline V gene sequence: CDR1 SGHKS, CDR2 YYEKEE (reference sequence). CDR3 sequence (DNA): TGTGCCAGCAGCTTCACTGCAGCCGAAATCTATGGCTACACCTTC. Its translation: CASSFTAAEIYGYTF.

The V call is TRBV4-3, the J call TRBJ1-2, with D possibly being TRBD1 (5 bases). CDR1 and CDR2 from the germline V gene are LGHNA and YSLEER. The CDR3 consists of 14 residues. Trimming removed 1 base at V and 8 bases at J, with 14 bases between. The CDR3 protein is CASSQGVGLGGYTF. The CDR3 DNA reads as TGCGCCAGCAGCCAAGGAGTGGGGCTTGGGGGCTACACCTTC.